The present TCR beta chain was sequenced within a study of human T cells and chemical hapten exposure. Per germline, CDR1 MGHDK and CDR2 SYGVNS. This CDR3 contains 15 residues. Between the trimmed V and J ends, which lost 4 bases and 0 bases, there was a span of 9 bases. TCRdb used MiXCR to reprocess the RACE reads, holding one entry per CDR3 protein. The table records around 45,000 distinct CDR3 sequences, about 4.1% of them present only once. The sample's time point: healthy volunteer bleed at 2 weeks. The starting material, unfractionated whole blood, was used for total RNA extraction. This sequence joins TRBV25-1 and TRBJ2-2, with D tentatively TRBD2 (5 bases). The source material was whole blood. This receptor was identified in a human donor in good health. Some clones in this sample may be carry-over from other donors' samples. This CDR3 is CASSAVATNTGELFF. The CDR3 bases are TGTGCCAGCAGTGCGGTAGCGACGAACACCGGGGAGCTGTTTTTT. The full variable domain, rest sourced from reference TRBV25-1 and TRBJ2-2, is EADIYQTPRYLVIGTGKKITLECSQTMGHDKMYWYQQDPGMELHLIHYSYGVNSTEKGDLSSESTVSRIRTEHFPLTLESARPSHTSQYLCASSAVATNTGELFFGEGSRLTVL.